A single sample is the source of the 12 T cell receptor beta chains below, sequenced in a study of human T cells and chemical hapten exposure. TCRdb itself ran the RACE reads through MiXCR, one entry per CDR3 protein. The data show about 64,000 distinct CDR3 sequences, 11% seen once. Time point meaning: patch test 3, about 24 weeks after DPC sensitization. Sample treatment: therapeutic diphenylcyclopropenone sensitization with weekly scalp DPC. The sample consisted of whole blood, taken in connection with sensitization to the hapten diphenylcyclopropenone (DPC). Every receptor here comes from a woman in her 30s with alopecia areata. Some clones in this sample may be carry-over from other donors' samples.

This clonotype was counted between two and nine times. The chain has TRBV20-1 and TRBJ1-2, with a possible D match to TRBD1 (6 bases). The CDR3 consists of 14 residues. The V gene lost 4 bases and the J gene lost 2 bases, with 14 bases spanning the gap. CDR1 and CDR2 from the germline V gene are DFQATT and SNEGSKA (reference sequence). The CDR3 reads CSAKGDDRNYGYTF. The CDR3 nucleotides read TGCAGTGCTAAGGGGGACGACAGAAACTATGGCTACACCTTC.

The rearrangement uses TRBV20-1 and TRBJ2-1, with unresolved D. CDR3 length equals 11 residues. Trimming took off 3 bases at V and 5 bases at J, with 5 bases between the two ends. The germline gives CDR1 DFQATT, CDR2 SNEGSKA (reference sequence). The CDR3 reads CSASLNNEQFF. CDR3 bases: TGCAGTGCTAGTCTTAACAATGAGCAGTTCTTC.

This clonotype was picked up many times. V gene TRBV5-4 combines with J gene TRBJ2-5; weak D call: TRBD2 (6 bases). Germline V CDR1 and CDR2: SGHNT, YYREEE (reference sequence). V lost 4 bases to trimming and J lost 3 bases, with 13 bases between them. This CDR3 spans 14 amino acids. Here the CDR3 reads CASSLRTTKETQYF. The CDR3 coding sequence is TGTGCCAGCAGCCTTAGGACTACCAAAGAGACCCAGTACTTC.

In this sample, this clonotype turned up many times. This chain joins TRBV7-9 and TRBJ1-6; 9 nucleotides agree with TRBD1. The CDR3 runs to 18 residues. CDR1 and CDR2 (germline): SEHNR, FQNEAQ (reference sequence). V shed 4 bases, J shed 0 bases, and the junction held 7 bases outside the gene matches. The CDR3 loop reads CASSSGQGTSSYNSPLHF. The CDR3 DNA sequence: TGTGCCAGCAGCTCGGGACAGGGTACGAGCTCCTATAATTCACCCCTCCACTTT. Drawing the rest from reference TRBV7-9 and TRBJ1-6, the complete variable domain is DTGVSQNPRHKITKRGQNVTFRCDPISEHNRLYWYRQTLGQGPEFLTYFQNEAQLEKSRLLSDRFSAERPKGSFSTLEIQRTEQGDSAMYLCASSSGQGTSSYNSPLHFGNGTRLTVT.

The V call is TRBV7-8, the J call TRBJ1-1; D call uncertain. The germline V and J ends were trimmed by 5 bases and 0 bases, with 13 bases remaining between them. CDR1 and CDR2 from the germline V gene are SGHVS and FQNEAQ. CDR3 length equals 15 residues. The DNA for the CDR3 is TGTGCCAGCAGCCCCCGGTATGGATTGAACACTGAAGCTTTCTTT. It codes for CASSPRYGLNTEAFF.

In its sample, this clonotype was seen a few times. This sequence joins TRBV6-2 or TRBV6-3 and TRBJ1-1, with unresolved D. From germline, CDR1 is MNHEY and CDR2 SVGEGT. The V end was cut by 7 bases, the J end by 2 bases, with 5 bases between. This CDR3 has 11 amino acids. CDR3 DNA: TGTGCCAGCACTGACAACACTGAAGCTTTCTTT. Its translation is CASTDNTEAFF.

The chain uses TRBV7-2 and TRBJ2-3; weak D call: TRBD2 (6 bases). V lost 1 base to trimming and J lost 5 bases, with 13 bases between them. Looked up from germline, CDR1 is SGHTA and CDR2 is FQGNSA. CDR3 length equals 15 residues. In DNA form, the CDR3 reads TGTGCCAGCAGCTTAGTTGGGGGGTCTGGAGATACGCAGTATTTT. As protein: CASSLVGGSGDTQYF.

This clonotype showed up many times. The chain has TRBV20-1 and TRBJ1-5; 11 bases agree with TRBD1. The CDR3 has 14 residues. Germline V lookup: CDR1 DFQATT, CDR2 SNEGSKA (reference sequence). The junction had 3 bases not matched to a gene; V was cut back by 3 bases and J by 5 bases. The chain's CDR3 is CSASMDRGHQPQHF. The CDR3 DNA reads as TGCAGTGCTAGTATGGACAGGGGGCATCAGCCCCAGCATTTT.

This clonotype came up a few times. J is TRBJ2-7 and V is TRBV20-1, with 7 bases lining up with TRBD1. The CDR3 consists of 14 residues. Germline CDR1 is DFQATT and CDR2 is SNEGSKA (reference sequence). The V gene end was trimmed by 5 bases and the J gene end by 2 bases; junction bases not matched to a gene: 9. Here the CDR3 DNA reads TGCAGTGCTGGGACCGGGACAGTCGCCTACGAGCAGTACTTC. It yields the protein CSAGTGTVAYEQYF.

The chain links TRBV6-2 or TRBV6-3 to TRBJ2-1, with D hard to call. The CDR3 runs to 13 residues. Looked up from germline, CDR1 is MNHEY and CDR2 is SVGEGT. With 4 bases removed from V and 3 bases from J, the gap between germline ends came to 7 bases. CDR3 in DNA: TGTGCCAGCAGTTCTCATCTCTACAATGAGCAGTTCTTC. It specifies CASSSHLYNEQFF.

The chain combines TRBV5-5 with TRBJ1-5; perhaps TRBD1 as D (5 bases). This CDR3 comprises 13 residues. Germline CDR1 is SGHKS and CDR2 is YYEKEE (reference sequence). The germline V and J ends were trimmed by 1 base and 4 bases, with 6 bases remaining between them. CDR3: CASSLYRNQPQHF. The CDR3 region has the DNA TGTGCCAGCAGCTTGTACAGGAATCAGCCCCAGCATTTT.

This clonotype was found many times. The rearrangement uses TRBV7-3 and TRBJ2-1; 8 bases line up with TRBD2. Trimming took 0 bases from V and 5 from J; bases not matched to a gene: 6. The CDR3 length is 16 residues. CDR1 and CDR2 from the germline V gene are SGHTA and FQGTGA. The CDR3 nucleotides are TGTGCCAGCAGCTTAACTGCGGGACTAGGGGACAATGAGCAGTTCTTC. It is translated as CASSLTAGLGDNEQFF.